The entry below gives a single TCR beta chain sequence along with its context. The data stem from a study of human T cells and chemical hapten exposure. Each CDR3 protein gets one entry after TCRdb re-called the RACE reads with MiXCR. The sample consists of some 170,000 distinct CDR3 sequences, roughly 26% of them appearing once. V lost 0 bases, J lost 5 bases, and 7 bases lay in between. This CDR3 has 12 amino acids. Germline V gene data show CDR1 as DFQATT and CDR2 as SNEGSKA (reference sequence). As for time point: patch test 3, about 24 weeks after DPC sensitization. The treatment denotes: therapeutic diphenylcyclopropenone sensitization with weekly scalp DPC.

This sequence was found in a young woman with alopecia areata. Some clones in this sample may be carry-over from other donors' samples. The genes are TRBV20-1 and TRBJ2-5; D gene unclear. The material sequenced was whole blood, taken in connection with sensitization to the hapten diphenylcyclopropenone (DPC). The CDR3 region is CSARDELETQYF. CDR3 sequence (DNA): TGCAGTGCTAGAGATGAACTCGAGACCCAGTACTTC.